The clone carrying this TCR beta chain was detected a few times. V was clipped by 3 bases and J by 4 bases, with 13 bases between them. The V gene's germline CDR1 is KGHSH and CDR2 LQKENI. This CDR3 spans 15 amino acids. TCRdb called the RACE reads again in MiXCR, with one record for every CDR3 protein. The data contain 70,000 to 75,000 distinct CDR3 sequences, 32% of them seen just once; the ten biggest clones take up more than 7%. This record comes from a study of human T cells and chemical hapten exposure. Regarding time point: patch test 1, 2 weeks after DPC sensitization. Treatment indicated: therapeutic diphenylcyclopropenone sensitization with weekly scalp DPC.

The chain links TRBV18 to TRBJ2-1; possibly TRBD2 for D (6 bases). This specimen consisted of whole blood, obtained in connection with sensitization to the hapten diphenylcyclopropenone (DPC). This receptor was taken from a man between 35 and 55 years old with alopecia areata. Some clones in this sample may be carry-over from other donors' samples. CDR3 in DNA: TGTGCCAGCTCACCTCCCGAAGCGGGTTACAATGAGCAGTTCTTC. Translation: CASSPPEAGYNEQFF.